This TCR beta chain comes out of a study of radiotherapy plus CTLA-4 blockade in lung cancer (dated by TCRdb to the late 2010s). Background for the entire study: Among enrolled patients, roughly 20% had an objective response and roughly 33% reached disease control.

As regards this clone: This receptor's antigen is unknown. Per-base qualities were not stored, and no clone one base away is much larger.

Receptor amplification or capture employed the immunoSEQ multiplex PCR assay. The immuneACCESS repertoire file appears here via TCRdb, limited to in-frame rearrangements. These files lack a portion of the clones; in checked studies, under half of the deficit traces to unresolved V genes, and the cause of the others is not known. A total of some 110,000 clones appear in this sample, about four fifths of them only once. The ten largest clones represent 3% to 4% of the sample. The study evaluated CTLA-4 blockade (ipilimumab) given together with focal radiation therapy in patients who had chemo-refractory metastatic non-small-cell lung cancer. Beyond this particular receptor, the publication reports: After treatment with radiotherapy and ipilimumab, TCR clones that originated in tumors expanded in peripheral blood. Early dynamic changes in blood T cell clones, together with increased serum interferon-beta after radiation, were reported as the strongest predictors of response.

V loses 4 bases at its end and J loses 3 bases; junction bases beyond the gene matches: 8. Taken from cysteine to phenylalanine, the CDR3 has 16 residues. The sequence is cut down to CDR3 DNA, 48 bases in frame from base 1. CDR1 and CDR2 were assigned from the germline V gene as SGHDT and YYEEEE. This sequence originates from a human donor with non-small cell lung cancer that progressed on radiotherapy plus ipilimumab. Some clones in this sample may be carry-over from other donors' samples. The sequence links TRBV5-6 to TRBJ2-7, with 12 bases aligning to TRBD1. The source was peripheral blood, collected from a patient treated with radiotherapy plus ipilimumab. The DNA sequence is given as TGTGCCAGCAGCGGCGGGGACAGGGGGCAAATCTACGAGCAGTACTTC. It translates as CASSGGDRGQIYEQYF. The entire variable domain, with the stretches around the CDR3 drawn from the reference TRBV5-6 and TRBJ2-7 proteins, is DAGVTQSPTHLIKTRGQQVTLRCSPKSGHDTVSWYQQALGQGPQFIFQYYEEEERQRGNFPDRFSGHQFPNYSSELNVNALLLGDSALYLCASSGGDRGQIYEQYFGPGTRLTVT.